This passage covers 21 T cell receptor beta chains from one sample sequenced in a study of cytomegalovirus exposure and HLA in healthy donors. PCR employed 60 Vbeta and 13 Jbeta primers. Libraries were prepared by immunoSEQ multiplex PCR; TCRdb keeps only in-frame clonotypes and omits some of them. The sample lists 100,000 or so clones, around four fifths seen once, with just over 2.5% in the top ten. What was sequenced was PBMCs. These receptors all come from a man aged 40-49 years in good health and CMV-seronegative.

The CDR3 loop is CASSMDNSNQPQHF. Written as DNA, the CDR3 is TGTGCCAGTAGTATGGACAATAGCAATCAGCCCCAGCATTTT. The chain uses TRBV19 and TRBJ1-5; a weak D match, TRBD1 (5 bases). The germline V and J ends were trimmed by 3 bases and 0 bases, with 6 bases remaining between them. CDR3 length: 14 residues. Germline CDR1 LNHDA, CDR2 SQIVND (reference sequence).

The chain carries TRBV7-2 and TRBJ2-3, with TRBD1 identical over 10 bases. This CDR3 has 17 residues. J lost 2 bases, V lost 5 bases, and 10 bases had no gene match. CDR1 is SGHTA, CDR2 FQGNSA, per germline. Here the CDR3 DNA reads TGTGCCAGCAGCCCATTCCGGACAGGGGGGTCCACAGATACGCAGTATTTT. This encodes CASSPFRTGGSTDTQYF.

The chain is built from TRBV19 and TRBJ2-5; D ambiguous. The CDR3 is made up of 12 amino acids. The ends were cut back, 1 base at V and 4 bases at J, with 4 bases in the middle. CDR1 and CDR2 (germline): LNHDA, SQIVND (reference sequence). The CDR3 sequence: CASSIARETQYF. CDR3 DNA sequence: TGTGCCAGTAGTATAGCGAGAGAGACCCAGTACTTC.

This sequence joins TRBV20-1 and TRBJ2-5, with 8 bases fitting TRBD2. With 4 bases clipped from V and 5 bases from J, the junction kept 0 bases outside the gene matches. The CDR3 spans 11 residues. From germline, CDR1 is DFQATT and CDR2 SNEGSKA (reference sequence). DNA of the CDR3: TGCAGTGCTATAGCGGGGGAGACCCAGTACTTC. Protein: CSAIAGETQYF.

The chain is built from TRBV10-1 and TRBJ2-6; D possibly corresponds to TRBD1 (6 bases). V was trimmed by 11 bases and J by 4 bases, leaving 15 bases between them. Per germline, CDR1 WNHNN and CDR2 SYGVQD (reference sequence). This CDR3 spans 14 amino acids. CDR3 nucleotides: TGCGCCGACCTTACAGGGTCCGGGGCCAACGTCCTGACTTTC. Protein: CADLTGSGANVLTF.

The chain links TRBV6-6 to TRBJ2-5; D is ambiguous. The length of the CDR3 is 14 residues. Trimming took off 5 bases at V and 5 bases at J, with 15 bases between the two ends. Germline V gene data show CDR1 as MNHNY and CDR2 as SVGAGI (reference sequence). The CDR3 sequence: CASSQSQALETQYF. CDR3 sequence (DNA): TGTGCCAGCAGTCAGAGCCAGGCTCTCGAGACCCAGTACTTC.

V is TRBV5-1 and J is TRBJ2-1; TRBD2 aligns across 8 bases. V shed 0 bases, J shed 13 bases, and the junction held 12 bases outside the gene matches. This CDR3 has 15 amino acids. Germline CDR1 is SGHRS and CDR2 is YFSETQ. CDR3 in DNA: TGCGCCAGCAGCTTGGAGGCGGGGGGCAGGGCGACCCAGTTCTTC. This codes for CASSLEAGGRATQFF.

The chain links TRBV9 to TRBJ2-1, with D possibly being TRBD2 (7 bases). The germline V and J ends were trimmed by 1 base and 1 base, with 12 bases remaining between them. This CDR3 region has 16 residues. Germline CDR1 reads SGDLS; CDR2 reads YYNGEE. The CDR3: CASSVKGGGSYNEQFF. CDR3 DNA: TGTGCCAGCAGCGTAAAGGGGGGAGGGTCCTACAATGAGCAGTTCTTC.

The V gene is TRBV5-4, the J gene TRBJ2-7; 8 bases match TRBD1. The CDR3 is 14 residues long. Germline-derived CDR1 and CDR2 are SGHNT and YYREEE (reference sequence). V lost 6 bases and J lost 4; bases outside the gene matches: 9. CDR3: CASKPGTGDYEQYF. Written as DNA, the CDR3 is TGTGCCAGCAAGCCCGGGACAGGCGATTACGAGCAGTACTTC.

The CDR3 here is CASSYSPGLDTQYF. The DNA for the CDR3 is TGTGCCAGCAGTTACTCGCCGGGGTTAGATACGCAGTATTTT. The chain has TRBV6-5 and TRBJ2-3, with D tentatively TRBD2 (5 bases). The germline gives CDR1 MNHEY, CDR2 SVGAGI. The CDR3 totals 14 residues. V was clipped by 0 bases and J by 5 bases, with 9 bases between them.

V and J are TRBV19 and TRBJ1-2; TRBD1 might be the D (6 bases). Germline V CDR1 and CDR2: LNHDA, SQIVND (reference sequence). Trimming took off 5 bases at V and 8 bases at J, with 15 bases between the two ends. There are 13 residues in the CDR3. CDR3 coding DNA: TGTGCCAGTAGTCCAAACAGGGTAAGGGGCTACACCTTC. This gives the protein CASSPNRVRGYTF.

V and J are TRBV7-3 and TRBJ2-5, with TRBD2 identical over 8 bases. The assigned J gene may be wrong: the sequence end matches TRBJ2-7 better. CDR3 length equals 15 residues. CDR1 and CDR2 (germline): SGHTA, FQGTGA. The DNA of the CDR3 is TGTGCCAGCAGCTTAATCTCCGGGGGGGCCTACGAGCAGTACTTC. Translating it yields CASSLISGGAYEQYF.

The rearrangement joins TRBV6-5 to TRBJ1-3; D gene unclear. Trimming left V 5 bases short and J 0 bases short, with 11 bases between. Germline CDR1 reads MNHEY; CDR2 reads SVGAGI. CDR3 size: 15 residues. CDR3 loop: CASSPQVVSGNTIYF. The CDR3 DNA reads TGTGCCAGCAGTCCTCAAGTAGTCTCTGGAAACACCATATATTTT.

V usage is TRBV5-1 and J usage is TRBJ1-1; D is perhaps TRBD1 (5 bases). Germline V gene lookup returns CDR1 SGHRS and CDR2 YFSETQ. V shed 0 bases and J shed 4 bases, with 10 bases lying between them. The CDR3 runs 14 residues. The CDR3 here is CASSLGAGPTEAFF. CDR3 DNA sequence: TGCGCCAGCAGCTTGGGGGCAGGGCCCACTGAAGCTTTCTTT. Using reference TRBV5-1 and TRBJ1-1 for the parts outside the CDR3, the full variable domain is KAGVTQTPRYLIKTRGQQVTLSCSPISGHRSVSWYQQTPGQGLQFLFEYFSETQRNKGNFPGRFSGRQFSNSRSEMNVSTLELGDSALYLCASSLGAGPTEAFFGQGTRLTVV.

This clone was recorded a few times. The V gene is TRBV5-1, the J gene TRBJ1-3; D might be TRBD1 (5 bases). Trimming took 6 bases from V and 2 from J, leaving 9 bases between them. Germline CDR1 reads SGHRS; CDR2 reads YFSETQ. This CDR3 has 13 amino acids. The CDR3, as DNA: TGCGCCAGCAAGCAGGACACTGGAAACACCATATATTTT. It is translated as CASKQDTGNTIYF.

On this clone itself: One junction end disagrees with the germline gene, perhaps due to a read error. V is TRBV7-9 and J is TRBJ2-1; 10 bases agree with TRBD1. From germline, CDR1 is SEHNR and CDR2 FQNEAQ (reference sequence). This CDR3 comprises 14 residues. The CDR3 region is CSSSFDRGLNEQFF. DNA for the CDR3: TGTTCCAGCAGTTTTGACAGGGGGCTCAATGAGCAGTTCTTC. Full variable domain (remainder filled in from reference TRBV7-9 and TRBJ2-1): DTGVSQNPRHKITKRGQNVTFRCDPISEHNRLYWYRQTLGQGPEFLTYFQNEAQLEKSRLLSDRFSAERPKGSFSTLEIQRTEQGDSAMYLCSSSFDRGLNEQFFGPGTRLTVL.

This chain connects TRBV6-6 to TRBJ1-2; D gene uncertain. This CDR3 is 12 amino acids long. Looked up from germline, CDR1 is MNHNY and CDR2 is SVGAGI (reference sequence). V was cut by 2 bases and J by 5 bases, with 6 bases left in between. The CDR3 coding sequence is TGTGCCAGCAGTTACCCCGGTTATGGCTACACCTTC. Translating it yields CASSYPGYGYTF.

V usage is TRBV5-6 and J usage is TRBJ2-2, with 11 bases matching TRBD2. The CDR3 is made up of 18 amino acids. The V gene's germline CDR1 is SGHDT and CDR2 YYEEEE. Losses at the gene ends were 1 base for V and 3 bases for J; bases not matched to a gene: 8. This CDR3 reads CASSLIAGGLTDTGELFF. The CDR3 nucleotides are TGTGCCAGCAGCTTGATAGCGGGGGGGCTTACGGACACCGGGGAGCTGTTTTTT.

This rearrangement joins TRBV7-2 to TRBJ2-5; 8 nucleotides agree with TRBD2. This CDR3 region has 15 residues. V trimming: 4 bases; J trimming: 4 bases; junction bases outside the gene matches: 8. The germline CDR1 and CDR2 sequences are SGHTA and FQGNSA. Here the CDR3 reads CASSSGRGALETQYF. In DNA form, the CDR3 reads TGTGCCAGCAGCTCGGGGCGGGGGGCCTTAGAGACCCAGTACTTC.

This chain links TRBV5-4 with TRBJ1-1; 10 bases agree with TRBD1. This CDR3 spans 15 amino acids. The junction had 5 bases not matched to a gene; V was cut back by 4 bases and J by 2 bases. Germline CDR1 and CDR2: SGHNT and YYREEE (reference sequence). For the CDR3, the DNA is TGTGCCAGCAGCACTAGGGACAGGGGTAACACTGAAGCTTTCTTT. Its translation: CASSTRDRGNTEAFF.

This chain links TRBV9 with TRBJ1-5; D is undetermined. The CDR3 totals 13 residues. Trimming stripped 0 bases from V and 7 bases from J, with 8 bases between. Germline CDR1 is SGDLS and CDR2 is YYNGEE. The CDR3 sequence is CASSVESFQPQHF. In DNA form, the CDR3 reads TGTGCCAGCAGCGTAGAGAGCTTCCAGCCCCAGCATTTT.